Below are 21 T cell receptor beta chains sequenced from a single sample in a study of blood T cell repertoires in COVID-19. Here immunoSEQ multiplex PCR was the method, and the copy in TCRdb shows in-frame clones only, minus some. Of over 200,000 clones detected, about 88% appear once; the ten largest clones hold roughly 2%. Sequenced material: peripheral blood. These TCRs come from a man aged 35-49 years with active or convalescent COVID-19.

V and J are TRBV7-3 and TRBJ2-5; weak D call: TRBD2 (6 bases). This CDR3 comprises 13 residues. V dropped 5 bases and J dropped 5 bases, with 12 bases sitting between them. The germline V gene encodes CDR1 SGHTA and CDR2 FQGTGA. CDR3 loop: CASSPGSAETQYF. CDR3 coding DNA: TGTGCCAGCAGCCCCGGGAGCGCGGAGACCCAGTACTTC. Filled out from reference TRBV7-3 and TRBJ2-5, the complete variable domain reads GAGVSQTPSNKVTEKGKYVELRCDPISGHTALYWYRQSLGQGPEFLIYFQGTGAADDSGLPNDRFFAVRPEGSVSTLKIQRTERGDSAVYLCASSPGSAETQYFGPGTRLLVL.

The count of this clone is one. The V gene is TRBV24-1, the J gene TRBJ2-1; 12 positions match TRBD2. The CDR3 length is 15 residues. Germline assignment: CDR1 KGHDR and CDR2 SFDVKD. Unmatched junction bases numbered 6, after V lost 4 bases and J lost 9 bases. The CDR3 reads CATSDGLAGSLEQFF. The DNA of the CDR3 is TGTGCCACCAGTGACGGACTAGCGGGAAGTCTTGAGCAGTTCTTC.

The V gene is TRBV20-1, the J gene TRBJ2-3, with unresolved D. V lost 3 bases and J lost 2, with 9 bases in between. Germline assignment: CDR1 DFQATT and CDR2 SNEGSKA (reference sequence). The CDR3 extends over 13 amino acids. CDR3 sequence: CSASIRVTDTQYF. In nucleotides, the CDR3 is TGCAGTGCTAGTATACGGGTCACAGATACGCAGTATTTT.

V gene TRBV5-1 combines with J gene TRBJ1-4; tentatively, D is TRBD1 (6 bases). The germline V gene encodes CDR1 SGHRS and CDR2 YFSETQ. V lost 4 bases, J lost 6 bases, and 19 bases lay in between. This CDR3 comprises 16 residues. Written as DNA, the CDR3 is TGCGCCAGCAGCCCCTGGGGGGGGCGGGAAGATGAAAAACTGTTTTTT. Its translation: CASSPWGGREDEKLFF.

The CDR3 DNA reads as TGCAGCGTTGGGACAGGGGGGAATCAGCCCCAGCATTTT. Amino acid sequence: CSVGTGGNQPQHF. The J gene is TRBJ1-5, the V gene TRBV29-1, with 10 bases matching TRBD1. V lost 4 bases and J lost 4; bases outside the gene matches: 1. The germline V gene has CDR1 SQVTM and CDR2 ANQGSEA. CDR3 length: 13 amino acids.

The chain joins TRBV18 to TRBJ2-3; 9 bases are a match to TRBD1. This CDR3 region has 17 residues. Per germline, CDR1 KGHSH and CDR2 LQKENI. The V and J ends lost 1 base and 3 bases, in that order; junction bases with no gene match: 8. The CDR3 reads CASSPQIGTGSTDTQYF. The CDR3 DNA reads TGTGCCAGCTCACCACAGATTGGGACAGGGAGTACAGATACGCAGTATTTT.

The chain recombines TRBV24-1 with TRBJ1-2; 8 bases fit TRBD1. CDR3 length: 14 amino acids. V was clipped by 3 bases and J by 8 bases; unmatched bases: 7. Germline V gene sequence: CDR1 KGHDR, CDR2 SFDVKD. CDR3 DNA: TGTGCCACCAGTGATCTAAGGACAGGGAACGGCTACACCTTC. Translation gives CATSDLRTGNGYTF.

The rearrangement joins TRBV20-1 to TRBJ2-1, with 8 bases identical to TRBD2. Trimming at V came to 3 bases and at J to 6 bases, leaving 10 bases not matched to a gene. The V gene's germline CDR1 is DFQATT and CDR2 SNEGSKA (reference sequence). This CDR3 contains 15 residues. DNA of the CDR3: TGCAGTGCTAGTATTTCGGGGGGGGCCACCAATGAGCAGTTCTTC. Its translation: CSASISGGATNEQFF.

The chain joins TRBV11-2 to TRBJ2-1, with 10 bases aligning to TRBD2. Germline assignment: CDR1 SGHAT and CDR2 FQNNGV. The CDR3 is 14 residues long. J gave up 7 bases and V 5 bases, and 5 bases lay outside the gene matches. CDR3 protein: CASSKLAGRNEQFF. The CDR3 nucleotides read TGTGCCAGCAGCAAACTAGCGGGGAGGAATGAGCAGTTCTTC.

The chain links TRBV13 to TRBJ1-1, with D uncertain. Trimming stripped 2 bases from V and 0 bases from J, with 13 bases between. Germline V gene data show CDR1 as PRHDT and CDR2 as FYEKMQ (reference sequence). The CDR3 sequence is 16 residues long. CDR3 sequence: CASSLQVNSMNTEAFF. Written as DNA, the CDR3 is TGTGCCAGCAGCTTACAAGTCAACAGCATGAACACTGAAGCTTTCTTT. Filled out from reference TRBV13 and TRBJ1-1, the complete variable domain reads AAGVIQSPRHLIKEKRETATLKCYPIPRHDTVYWYQQGPGQDPQFLISFYEKMQSDKGSIPDRFSAQQFSDYHSELNMSSLELGDSALYFCASSLQVNSMNTEAFFGQGTRLTVV.

The CDR3 sequence: CASSVAMGQGALETQYF. Here the CDR3 DNA reads TGTGCCAGCAGCGTAGCTATGGGACAGGGGGCATTGGAGACCCAGTACTTC. The V gene is TRBV9, the J gene TRBJ2-5; 12 bases agree with TRBD1. This CDR3 is built from 17 residues. The germline CDR1 and CDR2 sequences are SGDLS and YYNGEE. Unmatched junction bases numbered 8, after V lost 0 bases and J lost 5 bases.

The V gene is TRBV5-4, the J gene TRBJ1-1; 9 bases match TRBD1. The junction had 5 bases not matched to a gene; V was cut back by 10 bases and J by 1 base. The CDR3 runs 13 residues. Germline V gene sequence: CDR1 SGHNT, CDR2 YYREEE (reference sequence). CDR3 in DNA: TGTGCCGTTAAACAGGGGGCGAACACTGAAGCTTTCTTT. Its translation: CAVKQGANTEAFF.

The chain couples TRBV19 to TRBJ2-7; a possible D gene is TRBD1 (7 bases). CDR1 is LNHDA, CDR2 SQIVND, per germline (reference sequence). V lost 2 bases and J 4 bases, leaving 15 bases between the germline ends. This CDR3 spans 15 amino acids. CDR3 nucleotide sequence: TGTGCCAGTAGTATAAGCCAGACAGGGAGGTACGAGCAGTACTTC. The encoded protein is CASSISQTGRYEQYF.

V and J are TRBV27 and TRBJ1-1, with D unclear. Per the germline V gene, CDR1 is MNHEY and CDR2 is SMNVEV (reference sequence). Trimming removed 4 bases from V and 3 bases from J, with 9 bases in between. This CDR3 spans 13 amino acids. CDR3 sequence: CASSWKQYTEAFF. CDR3 coding DNA: TGTGCCAGCAGTTGGAAACAGTACACTGAAGCTTTCTTT.

The chain combines TRBV7-8 with TRBJ1-6; 8 bases are a match to TRBD1. Germline assignment: CDR1 SGHVS and CDR2 FQNEAQ. Losses at the gene ends were 5 bases for V and 9 bases for J; bases not matched to a gene: 18. The CDR3 consists of 18 residues. The CDR3 DNA reads as TGTGCCAGCAGCCCTATACCCCAAACAGGGGGGATAAGTTCACCCCTCCACTTT. It is translated as CASSPIPQTGGISSPLHF.

The rearrangement links TRBV9 to TRBJ2-1; 9 bases agree with TRBD2. V lost 4 bases, J lost 2 bases, and 7 bases stayed unmatched. The CDR3 covers 16 residues. CDR1 SGDLS and CDR2 YYNGEE come from the germline V gene. CDR3 region: CASSTSGGYTYNEQFF. The CDR3 coding sequence is TGTGCCAGCAGCACAAGCGGGGGGTACACCTACAATGAGCAGTTCTTC.

The chain recombines TRBV5-1 with TRBJ1-2; D perhaps matches TRBD1 (6 bases). The CDR3 runs 13 residues. Deletions cut 2 bases from V and 6 bases from J, with 11 bases between. Per germline, CDR1 SGHRS and CDR2 YFSETQ. The CDR3 region has the DNA TGCGCCAGCAGCTTAGGGGGTCAGGATGGCTACACCTTC. It encodes CASSLGGQDGYTF.

This clone was counted once. V usage is TRBV28 and J usage is TRBJ2-1, with TRBD1 matching 9 bases. Per the germline V gene, CDR1 is MDHEN and CDR2 is SYDVKM. V trimming: 2 bases; J trimming: 5 bases; junction bases outside the gene matches: 4. The CDR3 length is 15 residues. For the CDR3, the DNA is TGTGCCAGCAGTTTAACAGGGGGCCGTAACAATGAGCAGTTCTTC. Its protein is CASSLTGGRNNEQFF.

The sample holds one count of this clone. V is TRBV28 and J is TRBJ1-2; no definite D call. Germline CDR1 and CDR2: MDHEN and SYDVKM. The CDR3 sequence is 12 residues long. V was trimmed by 7 bases and J by 9 bases, leaving 15 bases between them. CDR3 DNA: TGTGCCAGCATCTCACCAGGCGGGAGCTACACCTTC. This encodes CASISPGGSYTF.

The chain uses TRBV6-1 and TRBJ2-1, with D perhaps TRBD2 (8 bases). The germline V gene has CDR1 MNHNS and CDR2 SASEGT. This CDR3 has 16 amino acids. The V gene lost 3 bases and the J gene lost 4 bases, with 16 bases spanning the gap. The CDR3 loop is CASSELSGTEYNEQFF. DNA of the CDR3: TGTGCCAGCAGTGAGCTTAGCGGGACAGAATACAATGAGCAGTTCTTC.

This chain links TRBV7-3 with TRBJ2-5; a weak D match, TRBD2 (6 bases). Trimming removed 4 bases from V and 5 bases from J, with 14 bases in between. This CDR3 has 14 amino acids. Germline V CDR1 and CDR2: SGHTA, FQGTGA. Here the CDR3 DNA reads TGTGCCAGCAGCTCTCCGGGACTGGAGGAGACCCAGTACTTC. This translates into CASSSPGLEETQYF.